This T cell receptor beta chain emerged from a study of cytomegalovirus exposure and HLA in healthy donors. Measured with immunoSEQ multiplex PCR; TCRdb has only the in-frame clones, and not every one. The data show about 110,000 clones, with about 88% seen just once and 1.5% to 2% held by the top ten. To note about this clone: Its antigen is unidentified.

Overall study findings and caveats: Reported performance of the classifier showed diagnosis of cytomegalovirus status with high specificity and sensitivity.

The germline gives CDR1 MNHEY, CDR2 SMNVEV (reference sequence). V gave up 4 bases and J gave up 7 bases; unmatched junction bases: 9. The CDR3 has 15 residues. The source is a woman in her late teens or twenties in good health and CMV-seropositive. The chain joins TRBV27 to TRBJ2-1; 8 positions match TRBD1. The material sequenced was PBMCs. The CDR3 DNA is TGTGCCAGCAGTTCGGGACAGGCCGCTTGGAATGAGCAGTTCTTC. Amino acids: CASSSGQAAWNEQFF.